This entry lists 23 T cell receptor beta chains sequenced from one sample in a study of blood T cell repertoires in COVID-19. Generated by immunoSEQ multiplex PCR, the TCRdb table keeps only in-frame clones and is missing some. The repertoire holds 150,000 to 200,000 clones, with roughly 84% as singletons. Sample: peripheral blood. Source of these receptors: a woman aged 65 to 85 with COVID-19, enrolled during active disease.

The chain links TRBV21-1 to TRBJ1-1. TRBV21-1 is a pseudogene locus. This CDR3 is built from 18 residues. The CDR3 DNA is TGTGCCAGCAGCAATAGTACCCCGGCGGGAGGTTTGAACACTGAAGCTTTCTTT. It codes for CASSNSTPAGGLNTEAFF.

The rearrangement uses TRBV11-3 and TRBJ2-5; D gene unclear. Germline CDR1 and CDR2: SGHNT and YENEEA. Trimming pared 6 bases from V and 5 bases from J, leaving 13 bases between. The length of the CDR3 is 13 residues. The DNA of the CDR3 is TGTGCCAGCAGTCCGACTCGTACCGAGACCCAGTACTTC. It encodes CASSPTRTETQYF. The full variable domain, with the rest looked up from reference TRBV11-3 and TRBJ2-5, is EAGVVQSPRYKIIEKKQPVAFWCNPISGHNTLYWYLQNLGQGPELLIRYENEEAVDDSQLPKDRFSAERLKGVDSTLKIQPAELGDSAVYLCASSPTRTETQYFGPGTRLLVL.

The rearrangement uses TRBV6-4 and TRBJ1-1; D is unclear. This CDR3 comprises 14 residues. Trimming left V 6 bases short and J 5 bases short, with 16 bases between. CDR1 and CDR2 from the germline V gene are MRHNA and SNTAGT. CDR3 amino acids: CASSLRSAGTEAFF. CDR3 coding DNA: TGTGCCAGCAGCCTCAGGTCAGCGGGGACTGAAGCTTTCTTT.

The chain employs TRBV5-6 and TRBJ2-1; the D gene is possibly TRBD1 (5 bases). Germline V gene sequence: CDR1 SGHDT, CDR2 YYEEEE. CDR3 length: 15 amino acids. V was trimmed by 1 base and J by 9 bases, leaving 17 bases between them. This chain's CDR3 is CASSLIQVTPSEQFF. CDR3 sequence (DNA): TGTGCCAGCAGCTTGATACAGGTAACCCCCTCTGAGCAGTTCTTC.

V and J are TRBV6-6 and TRBJ2-1; 10 bases line up with TRBD2. V gave up 6 bases and J gave up 0 bases; unmatched junction bases: 8. This CDR3 is built from 17 residues. CDR1 MNHNY and CDR2 SVGAGI come from the germline V gene (reference sequence). The CDR3 loop reads CASSRTSGESSYNEQFF. DNA of the CDR3: TGTGCCAGCAGCCGAACTAGCGGGGAGAGCTCCTACAATGAGCAGTTCTTC.

J is TRBJ1-1 and V is TRBV6-5; D perhaps matches TRBD1 (6 bases). This CDR3 region has 14 residues. V gave up 6 bases and J gave up 1 base, with 12 bases separating them. The V gene's germline CDR1 is MNHEY and CDR2 SVGAGI. CDR3 bases: TGTGCCAGCAGCATGGGACACCAGAACACTGAAGCTTTCTTT. Protein product: CASSMGHQNTEAFF.

The chain couples TRBV30 to TRBJ1-5; TRBD1 is a possible D gene (6 bases). V lost 1 base and J lost 1, with 17 bases in between. The CDR3 sequence is 17 residues long. CDR1 is GTSNPN and CDR2 is SVGIG in the germline V gene (reference sequence). The CDR3 nucleotides read TGTGCCTGGAGTGACACCAACAGGGAAGAGAGCAATCAGCCCCAGCATTTT. Its protein product is CAWSDTNREESNQPQHF.

The gene calls are TRBV5-1 and TRBJ1-1, with 7 positions matching TRBD1. The J segment lost 4 bases and the V segment lost 4 bases, leaving 4 bases of the junction unmatched. Germline V CDR1 and CDR2: SGHRS, YFSETQ. The CDR3 has 13 amino acids. The CDR3 is CASSPTGFTEAFF. CDR3 coding DNA: TGCGCCAGCAGCCCGACAGGGTTCACTGAAGCTTTCTTT.

The rearrangement links TRBV10-3 to TRBJ1-1, with D possibly matching TRBD1 (6 bases). V dropped 2 bases and J dropped 1 base, with 8 bases sitting between them. Germline V gene sequence: CDR1 ENHRY, CDR2 SYGVKD. This CDR3 has 14 amino acids. In DNA, the CDR3 is TGTGCCATCAGTGAGGTGGGACAGAACACTGAAGCTTTCTTT. It encodes CAISEVGQNTEAFF.

The V gene is TRBV28, the J gene TRBJ1-5; D may be TRBD1 (6 bases). This CDR3 comprises 14 residues. V lost 5 bases to trimming and J lost 4 bases, with 12 bases between them. Germline V gene lookup returns CDR1 MDHEN and CDR2 SYDVKM. This chain's CDR3 is CASSTFRGNQPQHF. The CDR3 DNA follows: TGTGCCAGCAGTACCTTCAGGGGAAATCAGCCCCAGCATTTT.

V usage is TRBV6-1 and J usage is TRBJ1-2; the D is unclear. The CDR3 is 12 residues long. Germline values: CDR1 MNHNS, CDR2 SASEGT. The V and J ends lost 2 bases and 4 bases respectively, with 5 bases between them. The CDR3 region is CASSELLYGYTF. The CDR3 DNA reads TGTGCCAGCAGTGAACTCCTCTATGGCTACACCTTC.

The rearrangement joins TRBV29-1 to TRBJ1-5; a possible D gene is TRBD1 (6 bases). The CDR3 has 12 residues. Trimming removed 8 bases at V and 8 bases at J, with 16 bases between. CDR1 is SQVTM, CDR2 ANQGSEA, per germline. CDR3 sequence: CSILNPGEPQHF. Written as DNA, the CDR3 is TGCAGCATTCTTAACCCAGGGGAGCCCCAGCATTTT. Together with reference TRBV29-1 and TRBJ1-5, the CDR3 gives the full variable domain: SAVISQKPSRDICQRGTSLTIQCQVDSQVTMMFWYRQQPGQSLTLIATANQGSEATYESGFVIDKFPISRPNLTFSTLTVSNMSPEDSSIYLCSILNPGEPQHFGDGTRLSIL.

The V call is TRBV4-2, the J call TRBJ1-1; D may be TRBD1 (5 bases). CDR1 LGHNA and CDR2 YNFKEQ come from the germline V gene. V was trimmed by 1 base and J by 4 bases, leaving 16 bases between them. CDR3 length: 16 amino acids. The CDR3 loop reads CASSQGQQGQGTEAFF. The DNA of the CDR3 is TGTGCCAGCAGCCAAGGGCAGCAGGGCCAGGGCACTGAAGCTTTCTTT.

The rearrangement uses TRBV10-3 and TRBJ2-7, with D maybe TRBD2 (5 bases). Trimming stripped 11 bases from V and 0 bases from J, with 17 bases between. The CDR3 is made up of 14 amino acids. The germline V gene has CDR1 ENHRY and CDR2 SYGVKD. The CDR3: CASTGDRDSYEQYV. CDR3 in DNA: TGTGCCTCAACCGGGGATAGAGACTCCTACGAGCAGTACGTC.

The chain combines TRBV30 with TRBJ1-2; 7 positions match TRBD1. There are 14 residues in the CDR3. Germline V gene lookup returns CDR1 GTSNPN and CDR2 SVGIG (reference sequence). For the CDR3, the DNA is TGTGCTTCGATACCTCCGGGACAGAGTATAGGCTACACCTTC. Protein: CASIPPGQSIGYTF. The full variable domain, rest sourced from reference TRBV30 and TRBJ1-2, is SQTIHQWPATLVQPVGSPLSLECTVEGTSNPNLYWYRQAAGRGLQLLFYSVGIGQISSEVPQNLSASRPQDRQFILSSKKLLLSDSGFYLCASIPPGQSIGYTFGSGTRLTVV.

The CDR3 sequence is CASSPGGSIGEQYV. For the CDR3, the DNA is TGTGCCAGCAGCCCGGGGGGAAGTATAGGCGAGCAGTACGTC. The chain employs TRBV2 and TRBJ2-7, with 7 bases identical to TRBD2. Trimming removed 6 bases from V and 6 bases from J; junction bases left unmatched: 11. The length of the CDR3 is 14 residues. Germline V gene data show CDR1 as SNHLY and CDR2 as FYNNEI.

The sample holds a few counts of this clone. The rearrangement joins TRBV9 to TRBJ1-1; D possibly corresponds to TRBD1 (6 bases). This CDR3 has 15 residues. Per the germline V gene, CDR1 is SGDLS and CDR2 is YYNGEE. V was cut by 2 bases and J by 8 bases, with 19 bases left in between. Here the CDR3 DNA reads TGTGCCAGCAGCGTCATTACCGGGCCCCAGGGGGAAGCTTTCTTT. This gives the protein CASSVITGPQGEAFF.

The chain links TRBV7-2 to TRBJ1-2; TRBD1 matches 10 bases. From germline, CDR1 is SGHTA and CDR2 FQGNSA. The CDR3 is 15 residues long. V shed 5 bases and J 4 bases; nucleotides not matched to a gene: 7. CDR3 bases: TGTGCCAGCAGCGACCGGACAGGGGGAGGCTATGGCTACACCTTC. Its translation is CASSDRTGGGYGYTF.

V usage is TRBV5-3 and J usage is TRBJ2-2, with 8 bases matching TRBD1. TRBV5-3 has ORF status, its function being uncertain. The ends lost 4 bases at V and 3 bases at J; junction bases unmatched: 8. This CDR3 is built from 16 residues. The DNA of the CDR3 is TGTGCCAGAAGCAAACCCCGACAGGGGTACACCGGGGAGCTGTTTTTT. Residues: CARSKPRQGYTGELFF.

This sequence joins TRBV6-2 or TRBV6-3 and TRBJ2-4, with 7 bases that match TRBD2. The CDR3 has 15 amino acids. The V gene's germline CDR1 is MNHEY and CDR2 SVGEGT. The J segment lost 3 bases and the V segment lost 4 bases, leaving 6 bases of the junction unmatched. The CDR3 here is CASSSLSGDKNIQYF. The CDR3 DNA sequence: TGTGCCAGCAGTTCACTGAGCGGGGACAAAAACATTCAGTACTTC.

The chain employs TRBV21-1 and TRBJ2-1; the tabulated D call, TRBD1, remains unverified against the DNA. TRBV21-1 is reported as a pseudogene. The CDR3 sequence is 19 residues long. The CDR3 DNA sequence: TGTGCCAGCAGCAAAGCGCAATCTCTACACAGGGGATCCTACAATGAGCAGTTCTTC. It encodes CASSKAQSLHRGSYNEQFF.

DNA for the CDR3: TGTGCCACCAGATCAGGGGTGTTATCACCCCTCCACTTT. The encoded protein is CATRSGVLSPLHF. V gene TRBV27 combines with J gene TRBJ1-6; perhaps TRBD1 as D (6 bases). The V gene lost 10 bases and the J gene lost 10 bases, with 17 bases spanning the gap. The CDR3 has 13 amino acids. Germline values: CDR1 MNHEY, CDR2 SMNVEV (reference sequence).

The chain couples TRBV28 to TRBJ1-3; D is ambiguous. V lost 6 bases and J 7 bases, leaving 13 bases between the germline ends. CDR3 length: 13 amino acids. The germline gives CDR1 MDHEN, CDR2 SYDVKM. The CDR3 DNA follows: TGTGCCAGCAGCGAAAGAAGCTGGAACACCATATATTTT. It encodes CASSERSWNTIYF. Based on the CDR3 plus reference TRBV28 and TRBJ1-3, the full variable domain is DVKVTQSSRYLVKRTGEKVFLECVQDMDHENMFWYRQDPGLGLRLIYFSYDVKMKEKGDIPEGYSVSREKKERFSLILESASTNQTSMYLCASSERSWNTIYFGEGSWLTVV.